The 15 T cell receptor beta chains in this list originate from one sample, sequenced in a study of blood T cell repertoires in COVID-19. Some clones are missing from TCRdb's copy, which holds only in-frame ones; the method was immunoSEQ multiplex PCR. Of about 130,000 clones in the sample, about 79% are singletons; the top ten hold around 10%. The material sequenced was PBMCs or T cells enriched from blood (not recorded which). These receptors came from a man in his fifties or sixties who had recovered from COVID-19.

The rearrangement joins TRBV10-3 to TRBJ1-5; D gene unclear. The CDR3 totals 12 residues. Germline V gene lookup returns CDR1 ENHRY and CDR2 SYGVKD. The V and J ends lost 3 bases and 4 bases respectively, with 4 bases between them. CDR3 region: CAISDRNQPQHF. The CDR3, as DNA: TGTGCCATCAGTGACAGAAATCAGCCCCAGCATTTT.

The J gene is TRBJ1-5, the V gene TRBV19; D unclear. The CDR3 has 15 residues. Deletions cut 5 bases from V and 6 bases from J, with 17 bases between. Germline loops: CDR1 LNHDA, CDR2 SQIVND (reference sequence). The CDR3 is CASSQEGVWIQPQHF. In nucleotides, the CDR3 is TGTGCCAGTAGTCAGGAGGGTGTTTGGATTCAGCCCCAGCATTTT. The full variable domain, with the rest looked up from reference TRBV19 and TRBJ1-5, is DGGITQSPKYLFRKEGQNVTLSCEQNLNHDAMYWYRQDPGQGLRLIYYSQIVNDFQKGDIAEGYSVSREKKESFPLTVTSAQKNPTAFYLCASSQEGVWIQPQHFGDGTRLSIL.

The chain joins TRBV11-3 to TRBJ1-2; 10 positions agree with TRBD1. After removal of 5 bases from V and 3 bases from J, the junction contained 9 bases not matched to a gene. Germline CDR1 SGHNT, CDR2 YENEEA. This CDR3 region has 16 residues. DNA of the CDR3: TGTGCCAGCAGCCTCGGCGGGACAGGGGCCTACTATGGCTACACCTTC. Amino acid sequence: CASSLGGTGAYYGYTF.

The rearrangement uses TRBV5-1 and TRBJ2-1; 10 bases map to TRBD1. The junction had 4 bases not matched to a gene; V was cut back by 0 bases and J by 7 bases. The CDR3 covers 15 residues. Germline CDR1 and CDR2: SGHRS and YFSETQ. The CDR3 sequence is CASSLGQGARNEQFF. The CDR3, as DNA: TGCGCCAGCAGCTTGGGACAGGGGGCGCGTAATGAGCAGTTCTTC. The full variable domain, rest sourced from reference TRBV5-1 and TRBJ2-1, is KAGVTQTPRYLIKTRGQQVTLSCSPISGHRSVSWYQQTPGQGLQFLFEYFSETQRNKGNFPGRFSGRQFSNSRSEMNVSTLELGDSALYLCASSLGQGARNEQFFGPGTRLTVL.

The genes are TRBV12-2 and TRBJ1-6. TRBV12-2 is a known pseudogene. This CDR3 has 13 residues. CDR3 bases: TGTGCAAAAAATTTAGATCGGGGTCCACCCCTCCACTTT. This translates into CAKNLDRGPPLHF.

This clone was counted between two and nine times. V usage is TRBV5-6 and J usage is TRBJ1-2; D unclear. The germline V and J ends were trimmed by 4 bases and 7 bases, with 14 bases remaining between them. Germline V gene data show CDR1 as SGHDT and CDR2 as YYEEEE. The CDR3 consists of 13 residues. This CDR3 reads CASSLTEAGGYTF. Written as DNA, the CDR3 is TGTGCCAGCAGCCTCACCGAGGCGGGTGGCTACACCTTC.

The chain employs TRBV20-1 and TRBJ2-7, with 7 bases lining up with TRBD1. The CDR3 has 16 residues. Germline V gives CDR1 DFQATT, CDR2 SNEGSKA (reference sequence). Trimming at V came to 3 bases and at J to 4 bases, leaving 15 bases not matched to a gene. CDR3 protein: CSASSTGLGSQYEQYF. The CDR3 DNA follows: TGCAGTGCTAGTTCGACAGGGTTGGGTTCGCAATACGAGCAGTACTTC.

The rearrangement joins TRBV2 to TRBJ2-2, with 10 bases that match TRBD1. The V gene end was trimmed by 6 bases and the J gene end by 5 bases; junction bases not matched to a gene: 0. The germline V gene encodes CDR1 SNHLY and CDR2 FYNNEI. This CDR3 is 13 amino acids long. CDR3 nucleotide sequence: TGTGCCAGCAGGGACAGGGGGACCGGGGAGCTGTTTTTT. Protein: CASRDRGTGELFF. The complete variable domain, with remaining parts taken from reference TRBV2 and TRBJ2-2, reads EPEVTQTPSHQVTQMGQEVILRCVPISNHLYFYWYRQILGQKVEFLVSFYNNEISEKSEIFDDQFSVERPDGSNFTLKIRSTKLEDSAMYFCASRDRGTGELFFGEGSRLTVL.

This clone was detected only a few times. The chain joins TRBV25-1 to TRBJ2-5; TRBD1 agrees at 8 bases. Germline values: CDR1 MGHDK, CDR2 SYGVNS. This CDR3 region has 17 residues. J was trimmed by 1 base and V by 6 bases; bases with no gene match: 13. The CDR3 reads CASSRGQADDLQETQYF. DNA of the CDR3: TGTGCCAGCAGCCGGGGACAGGCCGACGACCTCCAAGAGACCCAGTACTTC.

The rearrangement joins TRBV5-6 to TRBJ1-1; TRBD1 matches 7 bases. J gave up 3 bases and V 5 bases, and 4 bases lay outside the gene matches. CDR1 SGHDT and CDR2 YYEEEE come from the germline V gene. The CDR3 has 13 amino acids. Here the CDR3 DNA reads TGTGCCAGCAGGCGAGACAGGGACACTGAAGCTTTCTTT. Translating it yields CASRRDRDTEAFF.

The sample holds a few counts of this clone. The J gene is TRBJ2-2, the V gene TRBV11-2; no definite D call. Germline-derived CDR1 and CDR2 are SGHAT and FQNNGV. The CDR3 totals 13 residues. The V gene lost 11 bases and the J gene lost 2 bases, with 12 bases spanning the gap. The CDR3 spells CAATVANTGELFF. Here the CDR3 DNA reads TGTGCCGCTACGGTAGCAAACACCGGGGAGCTGTTTTTT.

This chain links TRBV29-1 with TRBJ1-6, with 8 bases fitting TRBD1. Germline V CDR1 and CDR2: SQVTM, ANQGSEA. V lost 7 bases and J lost 7; bases outside the gene matches: 6. The CDR3 is 13 residues long. The CDR3 DNA reads TGCAGCGCTGGACAGGGCTACAATTCACCCCTCCACTTT. It codes for CSAGQGYNSPLHF.

This clone occurred once. The rearrangement links TRBV6-4 to TRBJ2-3; 8 bases are shared with TRBD2. V was clipped by 5 bases and J by 0 bases; unmatched bases: 7. The CDR3 is made up of 16 amino acids. Germline CDR1 and CDR2: MRHNA and SNTAGT. This chain's CDR3 is CASSRAGGASTDTQYF. The CDR3 bases are TGTGCCAGCAGTCGTGCCGGGGGGGCGAGCACAGATACGCAGTATTTT.

The genes are TRBV7-3 and TRBJ1-2, with 7 nucleotides matching TRBD1. The CDR3 is 13 amino acids. Looked up from germline, CDR1 is SGHTA and CDR2 is FQGTGA. Trimming at V came to 5 bases and at J to 3 bases, leaving 3 bases not matched to a gene. The CDR3 DNA is TGTGCCAGCAGCATCACAGGGGACTATGGCTACACCTTC. It yields the protein CASSITGDYGYTF.

The rearrangement joins TRBV2 to TRBJ1-2, with 10 bases fitting TRBD1. The CDR3 extends over 15 amino acids. V gave up 6 bases and J gave up 3 bases; unmatched junction bases: 7. Germline CDR1 and CDR2: SNHLY and FYNNEI. This CDR3 is CASRFRDRGHYGYTF. The CDR3 DNA follows: TGTGCCAGCAGATTCCGGGACAGGGGACACTATGGCTACACCTTC.